The 25 T cell receptor beta chains below were found in one sample sequenced in a study of T cell responses to AZD1222 COVID-19 vaccine. TCRdb keeps only in-frame clones here, not all; method: immunoSEQ multiplex PCR. The data show some 250,000 clones, 90% to 95% seen once. The sequenced sample was peripheral blood, obtained 28 days after the second AZD1222 dose. These receptor sequences come from an adult who received the AZD1222 COVID-19 vaccine.

The chain combines TRBV6-5 with TRBJ2-2, with D hard to call. Trimming shortened V by 0 bases and J by 3 bases, and 8 bases separated the two germline ends. The germline V gene has CDR1 MNHEY and CDR2 SVGAGI. The CDR3 is 15 amino acids. The CDR3 loop reads CASSYSPGHTGELFF. The CDR3 DNA follows: TGTGCCAGCAGTTACTCGCCCGGACACACCGGGGAGCTGTTTTTT.

DNA of the CDR3: TGTGCCAGCAGCCCGACCCCGAGCATAGACAATGAGCAGTTCTTC. It translates to CASSPTPSIDNEQFF. V gene TRBV9 combines with J gene TRBJ2-1; D is ambiguous. CDR1 and CDR2 from the germline V gene are SGDLS and YYNGEE. Trimming removed 4 bases at V and 5 bases at J, with 16 bases between. The CDR3 has 15 residues.

The chain couples TRBV29-1 to TRBJ1-1; D remains ambiguous. The V gene lost 6 bases and the J gene lost 2 bases, with 4 bases spanning the gap. Germline V gene lookup returns CDR1 SQVTM and CDR2 ANQGSEA. The CDR3 runs to 10 residues. This chain's CDR3 is CSVINTEAFF. As DNA, the CDR3 is TGCAGCGTAATTAACACTGAAGCTTTCTTT.

J is TRBJ2-5 and V is TRBV10-3, with unresolved D. Trimming left V 3 bases short and J 0 bases short, with 2 bases between. The CDR3 sequence is 12 residues long. CDR1 is ENHRY and CDR2 is SYGVKD in the germline V gene. DNA of the CDR3: TGTGCCATCAGTGACCACCAAGAGACCCAGTACTTC. Translated, it gives CAISDHQETQYF.

This clone occurred once. The rearrangement uses TRBV28 and TRBJ1-1; D gene ambiguous. Per germline, CDR1 MDHEN and CDR2 SYDVKM. V gave up 6 bases and J gave up 7 bases, with 18 bases separating them. The CDR3 covers 14 residues. CDR3 sequence: CASSFGGRKGEAFF. In nucleotides, the CDR3 is TGTGCCAGCAGCTTTGGAGGGAGGAAAGGTGAAGCTTTCTTT.

CDR3 residues: CASRTSGDFYEQYF. The CDR3 DNA sequence: TGTGCCAGCAGGACGTCAGGGGATTTCTACGAGCAGTACTTC. The rearrangement joins TRBV6-5 to TRBJ2-7; D might be TRBD1 (6 bases). The length of the CDR3 is 14 residues. CDR1 and CDR2 (germline): MNHEY, SVGAGI. Deletions cut 6 bases from V and 3 bases from J, with 15 bases between.

The genes are TRBV28 and TRBJ1-1, with D tentatively TRBD1 (5 bases). V gave up 6 bases and J gave up 1 base, with 9 bases separating them. CDR3 length equals 13 residues. Germline CDR1 MDHEN, CDR2 SYDVKM. The CDR3 spells CASRPTGNTEAFF. The CDR3 nucleotides are TGTGCCAGCAGACCCACAGGGAACACTGAAGCTTTCTTT.

The J gene is TRBJ1-5, the V gene TRBV16; D gene uncertain. Germline values: CDR1 KGHSY, CDR2 FQNENV. V lost 4 bases, J lost 4 bases, and 5 bases lay in between. This CDR3 spans 12 amino acids. In nucleotides, the CDR3 is TGTGCCAGCAGCCCGCTGAATCAGCCCCAGCATTTT. Translation gives CASSPLNQPQHF.

The gene calls are TRBV15 and TRBJ1-3, with TRBD1 as a possible D gene (5 bases). Germline lookup yields CDR1 LNHNV and CDR2 YYDKDF (reference sequence). The CDR3 contains 16 residues. Trimming took off 1 base at V and 2 bases at J, with 12 bases between the two ends. The CDR3 loop reads CATSRAQGYTGNTIYF. The CDR3, as DNA: TGTGCCACCAGCAGAGCTCAGGGTTACACTGGAAACACCATATATTTT.

The chain links TRBV27 to TRBJ2-7; perhaps TRBD2 as D (6 bases). Germline-derived CDR1 and CDR2 are MNHEY and SMNVEV (reference sequence). The CDR3 extends over 15 amino acids. Trimming took off 5 bases at V and 0 bases at J, with 14 bases between the two ends. The CDR3 reads CASSRPGASSYEQYF. CDR3 DNA: TGTGCCAGCAGTCGTCCGGGAGCCAGCTCCTACGAGCAGTACTTC.

The rearrangement links TRBV23-1 to TRBJ2-7, with D perhaps matching TRBD2 (6 bases). TRBV23-1 is labeled an ORF, and its function is uncertain. The CDR3 has 15 amino acids. The germline V and J ends were trimmed by 3 bases and 0 bases, with 12 bases remaining between them. CDR3 sequence reads: CASSHPGLSSYEQYF. CDR3 DNA: TGCGCCAGCAGTCATCCGGGACTGAGCTCCTACGAGCAGTACTTC.

The chain employs TRBV12-3 or TRBV12-4 and TRBJ1-1; the D is unclear. This CDR3 has 11 amino acids. The V and J ends lost 5 bases and 12 bases respectively, with 13 bases between them. CDR3 bases: TGTGCCAGCAGTCAAGGTCCCATTACTTTCTTT. Its protein is CASSQGPITFF.

V usage is TRBV7-9 and J usage is TRBJ2-3; D unresolved. The germline CDR1 and CDR2 sequences are SEHNR and FQNEAQ (reference sequence). Deletions cut 1 base from V and 2 bases from J, with 10 bases between. The length of the CDR3 is 15 residues. The DNA of the CDR3 is TGTGCCAGCAGCTTAGTGAGTCCCGTCACAGATACGCAGTATTTT. As protein: CASSLVSPVTDTQYF.

The chain employs TRBV2 and TRBJ2-7, with TRBD2 identical over 7 bases. Germline lookup yields CDR1 SNHLY and CDR2 FYNNEI. V lost 7 bases and J lost 0; bases outside the gene matches: 6. CDR3 length: 14 amino acids. The CDR3, as DNA: TGTGCCAGCATGTTCGGCGGGGGCTCCTACGAGCAGTACTTC. This gives the protein CASMFGGGSYEQYF.

CDR3 in DNA: TGTGCCAGCAGCCACGTCCTAGATACGCAGTATTTT. It is translated as CASSHVLDTQYF. The rearrangement joins TRBV7-2 to TRBJ2-3, with no clear D. This CDR3 has 12 amino acids. CDR1 SGHTA and CDR2 FQGNSA come from the germline V gene. Trimming stripped 5 bases from V and 5 bases from J, with 8 bases between.

On this clone itself: A much larger clone differs by one base, so this may be a read error. The chain employs TRBV5-1 and TRBJ1-2; the match to TRBD1 covers 9 bases. Germline V gene lookup returns CDR1 SGHRS and CDR2 YFSETQ. The CDR3 consists of 14 residues. V shed 4 bases, J shed 4 bases, and the junction held 5 bases outside the gene matches. CDR3 DNA: TGCGCCAGCAGCGTTACAGGGGGCGGCTATGGCTACACCTTC. Translated: CASSVTGGGYGYTF.

V usage is TRBV3-1 (or the pseudogene TRBV3-2) and J usage is TRBJ1-2; no clear D gene. CDR3 length: 16 amino acids. Trimming took 2 bases from V and 4 from J, leaving 17 bases between them. Germline CDR1 reads LGHDT; CDR2 reads YNNKEL (reference sequence). The CDR3 here is CASSQWTGLGFYGYTF. In DNA, the CDR3 is TGTGCCAGCAGCCAATGGACTGGACTGGGTTTCTATGGCTACACCTTC.

This chain uses TRBV28 with TRBJ1-2; D remains ambiguous. The CDR3 sequence is 15 residues long. CDR1 MDHEN and CDR2 SYDVKM come from the germline V gene. V was cut by 3 bases and J by 0 bases, with 11 bases left in between. The CDR3 sequence is CASSLRGGPNYGYTF. The CDR3 DNA reads TGTGCCAGCAGTTTGCGGGGAGGCCCTAACTATGGCTACACCTTC.

Only one count was recorded for this clone. The gene calls are TRBV7-9 and TRBJ1-6; no clear D. Trimming removed 5 bases from V and 2 bases from J, with 10 bases in between. CDR1 and CDR2 from the germline V gene are SEHNR and FQNEAQ (reference sequence). This CDR3 has 15 residues. The CDR3: CASSPRVPYNSPLHF. The DNA of the CDR3 is TGTGCCAGCAGCCCACGGGTGCCCTATAATTCACCCCTCCACTTT.

This chain's CDR3 is CASSSGVFQETQYF. The CDR3 DNA reads TGTGCCAGCAGTAGCGGGGTCTTCCAAGAGACCCAGTACTTC. V and J are TRBV25-1 and TRBJ2-5, with 7 bases fitting TRBD2. The CDR3 has 14 amino acids. The V gene's germline CDR1 is MGHDK and CDR2 SYGVNS. V shed 5 bases, J shed 1 base, and the junction held 4 bases outside the gene matches.

The chain recombines TRBV4-1 with TRBJ1-5; no clear D gene. V was clipped by 2 bases and J by 3 bases, with 11 bases between them. Germline V gene sequence: CDR1 MGHRA, CDR2 YSYEKL. The CDR3 sequence is 15 residues long. CDR3 loop: CASSQWAANNQPQHF. Written as DNA, the CDR3 is TGCGCCAGCAGCCAATGGGCAGCCAACAATCAGCCCCAGCATTTT.

The chain carries TRBV11-2 and TRBJ1-1, with 7 bases lining up with TRBD1. With 5 bases clipped from V and 8 bases from J, the junction kept 11 bases outside the gene matches. This CDR3 region has 14 residues. CDR1 SGHAT and CDR2 FQNNGV come from the germline V gene. The CDR3 DNA follows: TGTGCCAGCAGCGCGCAGGGGGAGAAGATAGAAGCTTTCTTT. This translates into CASSAQGEKIEAFF.

The chain carries TRBV2 and TRBJ1-2; maybe TRBD1 (6 bases). Trimming left V 4 bases short and J 5 bases short, with 8 bases between. The CDR3 is made up of 12 amino acids. Germline values: CDR1 SNHLY, CDR2 FYNNEI. The CDR3 region is CASSGQVYGYTF. CDR3 nucleotide sequence: TGTGCCAGCAGTGGACAGGTGTATGGCTACACCTTC. Together with reference TRBV2 and TRBJ1-2, the CDR3 gives the full variable domain: EPEVTQTPSHQVTQMGQEVILRCVPISNHLYFYWYRQILGQKVEFLVSFYNNEISEKSEIFDDQFSVERPDGSNFTLKIRSTKLEDSAMYFCASSGQVYGYTFGSGTRLTVV.

V is TRBV7-2 and J is TRBJ2-7; D ambiguous. The CDR3 consists of 18 residues. The V and J ends lost 2 bases and 1 base respectively, with 21 bases between them. Germline V CDR1 and CDR2: SGHTA, FQGNSA. CDR3 residues: CASSLRPSSFAASYEQYF. The DNA of the CDR3 is TGTGCCAGCAGCTTACGACCCTCGAGCTTTGCAGCTTCCTACGAGCAGTACTTC.

This rearrangement joins TRBV2 to TRBJ2-7; D is uncertain. Germline V gene sequence: CDR1 SNHLY, CDR2 FYNNEI. The V and J ends lost 3 bases and 11 bases respectively, with 11 bases between them. The CDR3 has 11 amino acids. CDR3 in amino acids: CASSEDLNEYF. DNA of the CDR3: TGTGCCAGCAGTGAGGACCTTAACGAGTACTTC.